This TCR beta chain was recovered during a study of vaccination and CD4 T cells after COVID-19. Findings and caveats of the study: Early post-infection timepoints were not included, and relatively few convalescent patients were studied.

The CDR3 runs to 15 residues. Trimming took 0 bases from V and 5 from J; bases not matched to a gene: 3. The germline V gene has CDR1 DFQATT and CDR2 SNEGSKA (reference sequence). TCRdb processed the PCR reads anew with MiXCR; each CDR3 protein has one entry. The repertoire holds some 21,000 distinct CDR3 sequences, with around 50% as singletons. As for this clonotype: What it binds is not known.

This TCR was recovered from a human donor who had recovered from COVID-19. The sequenced sample was CD4+ T cells from blood, obtained before SARS-CoV-2 vaccination. The chain joins TRBV20-1 to TRBJ1-6, with 8 bases that match TRBD1. The DNA for the CDR3 is TGCAGTGCTAGAGATAGGACAGGGAATAATTCACCCCTCCACTTT. It encodes CSARDRTGNNSPLHF.